This T cell receptor (beta chain) was obtained from a study of beta chain features in type 1 diabetes. Notes on the study in general: More deletions and fewer insertions at VDJ junctions were seen in type 1 diabetes patients.

Expressed TCRB transcripts were sequenced because the isolated RNA had all been reverse transcribed beforehand. Sequenced by immunoSEQ multiplex PCR; TCRdb stores in-frame clones only, minus some. Of under 450,000 clones detected, over 13% appear once; the ten largest clones hold under 0.02%. Comment on this clone: As yet, its antigen is unknown.

V trimming: 0 bases; J trimming: 8 bases; junction bases outside the gene matches: 6. This CDR3 comprises 16 residues. CDR1 and CDR2 (germline): SGHRS, YFSETQ. The V and J genes are TRBV5-1 and TRBJ2-1; 12 nucleotides match TRBD2. The source material was naive CD4+ T cells from blood. This TCR was sampled from a woman between 18 and 29 years old in good health. The CDR3 bases are TGCGCCAGCAGCTTGGGGGCTAGCGGGAGGGCCGATGAGCAGTTCTTC. Encoded protein: CASSLGASGRADEQFF.